The 3 T cell receptor beta chains below come from one sample, sequenced in a study of cytomegalovirus exposure and HLA in healthy donors. Vbeta (60) and Jbeta (13) primers were used in the PCR. Profiling relied on immunoSEQ multiplex PCR, and the TCRdb table lists in-frame clones only, not all of them. Among approximately 110,000 clones listed, roughly 71% were seen once. Sequencing input: PBMCs. These receptors were taken from a man aged 35 to 55 in good health and CMV-seropositive.

This chain connects TRBV6-1 to TRBJ2-1; TRBD2 agrees at 7 bases. With 0 bases clipped from V and 10 bases from J, the junction kept 9 bases outside the gene matches. CDR1 and CDR2 (germline): MNHNS, SASEGT. The CDR3 loop spans 15 amino acids. The CDR3 coding sequence is TGTGCCAGCAGTGAAGCCACGACTAGCCCAAGGGAGCAGTTCTTC. Translation gives CASSEATTSPREQFF.

Only a few counts were recorded for this clone. The chain couples TRBV6-6 to TRBJ1-5, with TRBD1 matching 7 bases. The germline CDR1 and CDR2 sequences are MNHNY and SVGAGI (reference sequence). J lost 0 bases, V lost 5 bases, and 4 bases had no gene match. This CDR3 is 15 amino acids long. CDR3 nucleotides: TGTGCCAGCAGTCACACAGGGGATAGCAATCAGCCCCAGCATTTT. Residues: CASSHTGDSNQPQHF.

This clone was seen only a few times. The V call is TRBV5-3, the J call TRBJ2-1; 12 nucleotides match TRBD2. TRBV5-3 is given ORF status, its function remaining uncertain. Trimming cost V 5 bases and J 0 bases; bases outside gene matches: 21. This CDR3 region has 22 residues. CDR3 sequence (DNA): TGTGCCAGAAGTTCACTTTCTCCTGGAGGACTAGCGGGACAGACCTCCTACAATGAGCAGTTCTTC. Translating gives CARSSLSPGGLAGQTSYNEQFF.